These T cell receptor beta chains were read from a single sample in a study of cytomegalovirus exposure and HLA in healthy donors. Assay used: immunoSEQ multiplex PCR; TCRdb lists only in-frame clones, some missing. The sample has 110,000 or so clones; approximately 75% are singletons. The sequenced material came from PBMCs. The origin of the receptors is a man aged 40-49 years in good health and CMV-seronegative. Both conserved end residues are part of each CDR3. A D gene is named only where the DNA matches it firmly. The listing skips clone size in some rows; elsewhere it reads once, few, many or a size class.

v_gene: TRBV9; j_gene: TRBJ2-1; d_gene: NA; abundance: NA; CDR3aa: CASSVEGTYHNEQFF; CDR3nt: TGTGCCAGCAGCGTAGAGGGGACATATCACAATGAGCAGTTCTTC
v_gene: TRBV6-5; j_gene: TRBJ2-7; d_gene: NA; abundance: NA; CDR3aa: CASSVGAHSYEQYF; CDR3nt: TGTGCCAGCAGTGTGGGGGCCCACTCCTACGAGCAGTACTTC
v_gene: TRBV5-1; j_gene: TRBJ2-1; d_gene: TRBD1; abundance: NA; CDR3aa: CASSPGQGDEQFF; CDR3nt: TGCGCCAGCAGCCCTGGACAGGGCGACGAGCAGTTCTTC
v_gene: TRBV11-2; j_gene: TRBJ1-2; d_gene: NA; abundance: NA; CDR3aa: CASSLDRGEGGYTF; CDR3nt: TGTGCCAGCAGCTTAGATCGGGGGGAAGGCGGCTACACCTTC
v_gene: TRBV2; j_gene: TRBJ2-7; d_gene: TRBD1; abundance: once; CDR3aa: CASSLGTGHDGQYF; CDR3nt: TGTGCCAGCAGTCTGGGGACAGGTCACGACGGGCAGTACTTC
v_gene: TRBV19; j_gene: TRBJ1-2; d_gene: NA; abundance: NA; CDR3aa: CASSTSQGVGSNYGYTF; CDR3nt: TGTGCCAGTAGTACCTCACAGGGAGTTGGTTCGAACTATGGCTACACCTTC
v_gene: TRBV9; j_gene: TRBJ2-7; d_gene: TRBD1; abundance: NA; CDR3aa: CASSAGTEIYF; CDR3nt: TGTGCCAGCAGCGCCGGGACAGAGATTTACTTC
v_gene: TRBV5-6; j_gene: TRBJ1-1; d_gene: NA; abundance: NA; CDR3aa: CASSRQMINTEAFF; CDR3nt: TGTGCCAGCAGCCGACAGATGATTAACACTGAAGCTTTCTTT
v_gene: TRBV5-4; j_gene: TRBJ2-1; d_gene: NA; abundance: once; CDR3aa: CASSFDYSYNEQFF; CDR3nt: TGTGCCAGCAGCTTTGACTATTCCTACAATGAGCAGTTCTTC
v_gene: TRBV5-1; j_gene: TRBJ1-3; d_gene: TRBD1; abundance: NA; CDR3aa: CASSPGQISGNTIYF; CDR3nt: TGCGCCAGCAGCCCGGGACAGATCTCTGGAAACACCATATATTTT
v_gene: TRBV2; j_gene: TRBJ2-2; d_gene: TRBD1; abundance: NA; CDR3aa: CASNRQGVGTGELFF; CDR3nt: TGTGCCAGCAATAGACAGGGGGTGGGCACCGGGGAGCTGTTTTTT
v_gene: TRBV7-2; j_gene: TRBJ2-5; d_gene: TRBD2; abundance: once; CDR3aa: CASSPQGLAGETQYF; CDR3nt: TGTGCCAGCAGCCCACAAGGACTAGCGGGGGAGACCCAGTACTTC
v_gene: TRBV5-1; j_gene: TRBJ2-7; d_gene: TRBD2; abundance: NA; CDR3aa: CASSSGTSGRSYEQYF; CDR3nt: TGCGCCAGCAGCTCGGGGACTAGCGGGAGGTCCTACGAGCAGTACTTC
v_gene: TRBV28; j_gene: TRBJ1-4; d_gene: NA; abundance: NA; CDR3aa: CASRLQRQPTNEKLFF; CDR3nt: TGTGCCAGCAGGCTCCAGAGACAGCCAACTAATGAAAAACTGTTTTTT
v_gene: TRBV27; j_gene: TRBJ2-1; d_gene: NA; abundance: NA; CDR3aa: CAGSNFQGNEQFF; CDR3nt: TGTGCCGGCAGTAACTTTCAGGGTAATGAGCAGTTCTTC
v_gene: TRBV7-2; j_gene: TRBJ2-2; d_gene: TRBD2; abundance: NA; CDR3aa: CASSLLGLAGEPFTGELFF; CDR3nt: TGTGCCAGCAGCCTACTCGGACTAGCGGGAGAGCCGTTCACCGGGGAGCTGTTTTTT
v_gene: TRBV9; j_gene: TRBJ2-1; d_gene: NA; abundance: NA; CDR3aa: CASSPSGFYNEQFF; CDR3nt: TGTGCCAGCAGCCCAAGCGGGTTCTACAATGAGCAGTTCTTC
v_gene: TRBV7-8; j_gene: TRBJ2-7; d_gene: NA; abundance: NA; CDR3aa: CASSRTALYEQYF; CDR3nt: TGTGCCAGCAGCCGGACAGCCCTCTACGAGCAGTACTTC
v_gene: TRBV6-1; j_gene: TRBJ2-4; d_gene: NA; abundance: NA; CDR3aa: CARGVAKNIQYF; CDR3nt: TGTGCCAGAGGAGTAGCCAAAAACATTCAGTACTTC
v_gene: TRBV28; j_gene: TRBJ2-1; d_gene: TRBD2; abundance: NA; CDR3aa: CAFAGTSGNEQFF; CDR3nt: TGTGCCTTCGCCGGGACTAGCGGGAATGAGCAGTTCTTC
v_gene: TRBV12-5; j_gene: TRBJ2-7; d_gene: TRBD2; abundance: NA; CDR3aa: CASGLLRTSEQYF; CDR3nt: TGTGCTAGTGGTTTGCTCCGGACTAGTGAGCAGTACTTC
v_gene: TRBV11-2; j_gene: TRBJ1-5; d_gene: NA; abundance: NA; CDR3aa: CASSPGYSNQPQHF; CDR3nt: TGTGCCAGCAGTCCGGGGTATAGCAATCAGCCCCAGCATTTT
v_gene: TRBV18; j_gene: TRBJ1-6; d_gene: TRBD1; abundance: NA; CDR3aa: CASSPRRDSGSPLHF; CDR3nt: TGTGCCAGCTCCCCTCGAAGGGACAGCGGTTCACCCCTCCACTTT
v_gene: TRBV5-1; j_gene: TRBJ2-1; d_gene: NA; abundance: NA; CDR3aa: CASSLGLARHNEQFF; CDR3nt: TGCGCCAGCAGCTTGGGGTTGGCCCGTCACAATGAGCAGTTCTTC
v_gene: TRBV7-3; j_gene: TRBJ2-1; d_gene: NA; abundance: NA; CDR3aa: CASSKLPTGLGDNEQFF; CDR3nt: TGTGCCAGCAGCAAACTCCCCACAGGGTTGGGGGACAATGAGCAGTTCTTC
v_gene: TRBV19; j_gene: TRBJ2-7; d_gene: NA; abundance: NA; CDR3aa: CASRHQSSYEQYF; CDR3nt: TGTGCCAGTCGACACCAAAGCTCCTACGAGCAGTACTTC
v_gene: TRBV25-1; j_gene: TRBJ2-5; d_gene: NA; abundance: NA; CDR3aa: CASRGGVLETQYF; CDR3nt: TGTGCCAGCAGGGGCGGGGTCTTGGAGACCCAGTACTTC
v_gene: TRBV27; j_gene: TRBJ1-3; d_gene: TRBD1; abundance: NA; CDR3aa: CASSYGRGPGNTIYF; CDR3nt: TGTGCCAGCAGTTACGGCAGGGGGCCTGGAAACACCATATATTTT
v_gene: TRBV7-9; j_gene: TRBJ2-2; d_gene: NA; abundance: many; CDR3aa: CASSDSLIGELFF; CDR3nt: TGTGCCAGCAGCGACTCCCTCATAGGGGAGCTGTTTTTT
v_gene: TRBV28; j_gene: TRBJ1-5; d_gene: NA; abundance: NA; CDR3aa: CASSLTGRVGNQPQHF; CDR3nt: TGTGCCAGCAGTTTGACGGGCAGGGTGGGCAATCAGCCCCAGCATTTT
v_gene: TRBV5-1; j_gene: TRBJ1-1; d_gene: NA; abundance: few; CDR3aa: CASSLAGIGTEAFF; CDR3nt: TGCGCCAGCAGCTTGGCGGGGATAGGGACTGAAGCTTTCTTT
v_gene: TRBV7-8; j_gene: TRBJ2-1; d_gene: TRBD2; abundance: NA; CDR3aa: CASSLELAGVSYNEQFF; CDR3nt: TGTGCCAGCAGCTTAGAACTAGCGGGGGTCTCCTACAATGAGCAGTTCTTC
v_gene: TRBV27; j_gene: TRBJ2-7; d_gene: NA; abundance: NA; CDR3aa: CASSPNPASEPNYEQYF; CDR3nt: TGTGCCAGCAGTCCTAACCCCGCCAGCGAACCCAACTACGAGCAGTACTTC
v_gene: TRBV7-8; j_gene: TRBJ2-4; d_gene: NA; abundance: NA; CDR3aa: CASSQLQGGMDIQYF; CDR3nt: TGTGCCAGCAGCCAACTCCAGGGAGGCATGGACATTCAGTACTTC
v_gene: TRBV4-3; j_gene: TRBJ1-2; d_gene: NA; abundance: NA; CDR3aa: CASSQDWQGGYGYTF; CDR3nt: TGCGCCAGCAGCCAAGATTGGCAGGGCGGCTATGGCTACACCTTC
v_gene: TRBV15; j_gene: TRBJ1-6; d_gene: TRBD1; abundance: NA; CDR3aa: CATSKDREYNYNSPLHF; CDR3nt: TGTGCCACCAGCAAGGACAGGGAGTATAACTATAATTCACCCCTCCACTTT
v_gene: TRBV2; j_gene: TRBJ1-1; d_gene: NA; abundance: NA; CDR3aa: CASSGQGNTEAFF; CDR3nt: TGTGCCAGCAGTGGGCAGGGGAACACTGAAGCTTTCTTT
v_gene: TRBV7-7; j_gene: TRBJ2-3; d_gene: NA; abundance: NA; CDR3aa: CASSLRGGPADTQYF; CDR3nt: TGTGCCAGCAGCTTGCGTGGGGGCCCCGCAGATACGCAGTATTTT
v_gene: TRBV5-5; j_gene: TRBJ1-6; d_gene: NA; abundance: few; CDR3aa: CASSLNGLGGASPLHF; CDR3nt: TGTGCCAGCAGCTTGAACGGCTTAGGAGGCGCTTCACCCCTCCACTTT
v_gene: TRBV7-2; j_gene: TRBJ2-7; d_gene: TRBD1; abundance: NA; CDR3aa: CASSLGTGEGEQYF; CDR3nt: TGTGCCAGCAGCTTAGGGACAGGGGAAGGCGAGCAGTACTTC
v_gene: TRBV19; j_gene: TRBJ2-2; d_gene: TRBD2; abundance: NA; CDR3aa: CASSIPTSGGAGELFF; CDR3nt: TGTGCCAGTAGCATCCCCACTAGCGGGGGGGCCGGGGAGCTGTTTTTT
v_gene: TRBV19; j_gene: TRBJ1-2; d_gene: TRBD1; abundance: NA; CDR3aa: CASSIEDRVPQINYGYTF; CDR3nt: TGTGCCAGTAGTATAGAGGACAGGGTTCCACAGATTAACTATGGCTACACCTTC
v_gene: TRBV30; j_gene: TRBJ2-7; d_gene: TRBD2; abundance: NA; CDR3aa: CAGGGLAGGNSYEQYF; CDR3nt: TGTGCCGGGGGGGGACTAGCGGGGGGGAACTCCTACGAGCAGTACTTC
v_gene: TRBV25-1; j_gene: TRBJ1-4; d_gene: NA; abundance: NA; CDR3aa: CASSEFRGYSEKLFF; CDR3nt: TGTGCCAGCAGTGAATTCCGGGGTTACAGTGAAAAACTGTTTTTT
v_gene: TRBV28; j_gene: TRBJ1-3; d_gene: NA; abundance: NA; CDR3aa: CASSFYRAGNTIYF; CDR3nt: TGTGCCAGCAGTTTTTACAGGGCTGGAAACACCATATATTTT
v_gene: TRBV21-1; j_gene: TRBJ2-5; d_gene: NA; abundance: NA; CDR3aa: CASDPWGQGSGETQYF; CDR3nt: NA
v_gene: TRBV4-3; j_gene: TRBJ2-2; d_gene: NA; abundance: NA; CDR3aa: CASSQRLSGELFF; CDR3nt: TGCGCCAGCAGCCAGCGCCTAAGCGGGGAGCTGTTTTTT
v_gene: TRBV7-2; j_gene: TRBJ1-1; d_gene: NA; abundance: NA; CDR3aa: CASSLAEANTEAFF; CDR3nt: TGTGCCAGCAGCTTAGCAGAGGCGAACACTGAAGCTTTCTTT
v_gene: TRBV15; j_gene: TRBJ2-3; d_gene: NA; abundance: NA; CDR3aa: CATSREAQGGADTQYF; CDR3nt: TGTGCCACCAGCAGAGAGGCTCAGGGGGGCGCAGATACGCAGTATTTT
v_gene: TRBV7-9; j_gene: TRBJ1-2; d_gene: TRBD1; abundance: NA; CDR3aa: CASSHGQGPYGYTF; CDR3nt: TGTGCCAGCAGCCACGGACAGGGGCCTTATGGCTACACCTTC
v_gene: TRBV5-1; j_gene: TRBJ1-4; d_gene: NA; abundance: NA; CDR3aa: CASSLAIGSNEKLFF; CDR3nt: TGCGCCAGCAGCTTGGCAATCGGGTCTAATGAAAAACTGTTTTTT